This T cell receptor beta chain was identified during a study of T cells in Graves' hyperthyroidism and ophthalmopathy. Overall study: Blood was drawn when the patient was first diagnosed and still untreated. Findings of the study overall: Blood also held most thyroid clonotypes expanded beyond 0.001.

The germline gives CDR1 LNHDA, CDR2 SQIVND (reference sequence). CDR3 length equals 15 residues. Trimming pared 5 bases from V and 1 base from J, leaving 14 bases between. Many counts were recorded for this clonotype. No antigen is known for it. Hyperthyroidism patients were newly diagnosed, had disease duration under 2 months, and were aged 18 to 65 years. It was around 11 ml of fresh peripheral blood that supplied the PBMCs. Amplification of TCR beta CDR3 regions used RNA as the template. The primer set for the first-round RT-PCR of the TCR CDR3 was HTBI. TCRdb called the multiplex PCR reads again in MiXCR, with one record for every CDR3 protein. The sample holds around 760,000 distinct CDR3 sequences, over 35% seen once.

The chain uses TRBV19 and TRBJ1-2; no definite D call. This TCR was sampled from a middle-aged woman with Graves' hyperthyroidism. Sequences were obtained from blood. The CDR3 loop reads CASSSETSLNYGYTF. The CDR3, as DNA: TGTGCCAGTAGTTCAGAAACCTCTCTTAACTATGGCTACACCTTC.